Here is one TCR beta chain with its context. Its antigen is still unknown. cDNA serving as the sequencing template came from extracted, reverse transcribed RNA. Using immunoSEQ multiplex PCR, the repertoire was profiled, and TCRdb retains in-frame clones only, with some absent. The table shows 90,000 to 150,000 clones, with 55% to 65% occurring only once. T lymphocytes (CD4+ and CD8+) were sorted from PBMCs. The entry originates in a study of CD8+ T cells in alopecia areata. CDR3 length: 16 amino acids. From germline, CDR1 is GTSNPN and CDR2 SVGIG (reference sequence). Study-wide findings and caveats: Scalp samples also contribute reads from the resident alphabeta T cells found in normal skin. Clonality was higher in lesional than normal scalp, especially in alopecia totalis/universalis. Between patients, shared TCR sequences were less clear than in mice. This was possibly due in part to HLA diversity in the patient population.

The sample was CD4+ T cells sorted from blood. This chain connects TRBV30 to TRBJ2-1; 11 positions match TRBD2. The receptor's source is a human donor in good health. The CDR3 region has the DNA TGTGTTGGGCTAGCGGGGGGTCTTCCCAGAGGCGCTGAGCAGTTCTTC. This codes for CVGLAGGLPRGAEQFF.